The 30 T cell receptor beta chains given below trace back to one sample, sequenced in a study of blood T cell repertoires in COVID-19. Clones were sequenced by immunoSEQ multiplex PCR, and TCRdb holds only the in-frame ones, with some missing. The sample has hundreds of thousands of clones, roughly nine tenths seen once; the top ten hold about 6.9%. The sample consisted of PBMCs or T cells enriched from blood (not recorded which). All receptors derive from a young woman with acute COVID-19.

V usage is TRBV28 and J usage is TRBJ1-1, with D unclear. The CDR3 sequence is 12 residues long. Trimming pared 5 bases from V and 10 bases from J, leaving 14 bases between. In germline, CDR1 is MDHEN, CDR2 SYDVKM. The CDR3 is CASSPSSRGAFF. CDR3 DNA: TGTGCCAGCAGTCCCTCCAGCCGGGGAGCTTTCTTT.

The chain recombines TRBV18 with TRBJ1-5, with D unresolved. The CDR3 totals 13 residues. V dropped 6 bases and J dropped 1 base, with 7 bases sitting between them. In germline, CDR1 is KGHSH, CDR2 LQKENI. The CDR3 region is CASSTTSNQPQHF. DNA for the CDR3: TGTGCCAGCTCGACTACAAGCAATCAGCCCCAGCATTTT.

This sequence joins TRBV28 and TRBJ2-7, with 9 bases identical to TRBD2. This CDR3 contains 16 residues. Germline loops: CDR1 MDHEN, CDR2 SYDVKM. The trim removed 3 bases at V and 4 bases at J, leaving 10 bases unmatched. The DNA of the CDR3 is TGTGCCAGCAGTTTTCATCCTAGCGGGAAACAGTACGAGCAGTACTTC. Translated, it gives CASSFHPSGKQYEQYF.

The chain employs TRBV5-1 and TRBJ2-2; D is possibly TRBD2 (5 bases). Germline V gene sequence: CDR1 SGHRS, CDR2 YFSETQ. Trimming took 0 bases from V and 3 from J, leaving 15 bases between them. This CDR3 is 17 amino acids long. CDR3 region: CASSLVRGSADTGELFF. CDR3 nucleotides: TGCGCCAGCAGCTTGGTACGAGGGAGTGCGGACACCGGGGAGCTGTTTTTT.

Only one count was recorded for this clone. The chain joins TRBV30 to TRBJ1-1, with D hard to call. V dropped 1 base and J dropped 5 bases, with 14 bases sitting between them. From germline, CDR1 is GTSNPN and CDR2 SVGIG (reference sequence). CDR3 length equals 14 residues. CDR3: CAWSGPEISTEAFF. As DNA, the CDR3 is TGTGCCTGGAGTGGGCCAGAAATAAGTACTGAAGCTTTCTTT.

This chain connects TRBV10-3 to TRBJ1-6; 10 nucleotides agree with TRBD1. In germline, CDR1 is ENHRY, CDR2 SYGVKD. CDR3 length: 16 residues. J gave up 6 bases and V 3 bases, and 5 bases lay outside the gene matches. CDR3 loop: CAISDGTGVGNSPLHF. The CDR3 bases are TGTGCCATCAGTGATGGGACAGGGGTCGGTAATTCACCCCTCCACTTT.

CDR3 bases: TGTGCCAGCAGTTCAGGGGGCAAAAGGATCTACACTGAAGCTTTCTTT. Protein: CASSSGGKRIYTEAFF. The V call is TRBV6-2 or TRBV6-3, the J call TRBJ1-1; 8 positions agree with TRBD1. CDR3 length equals 16 residues. J lost 3 bases, V lost 4 bases, and 10 bases had no gene match. Per germline, CDR1 MNHEY and CDR2 SVGEGT.

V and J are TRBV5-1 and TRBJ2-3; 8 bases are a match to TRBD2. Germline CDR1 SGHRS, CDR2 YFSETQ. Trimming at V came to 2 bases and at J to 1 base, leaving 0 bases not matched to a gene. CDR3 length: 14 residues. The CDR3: CASSLLAGTDTQYF. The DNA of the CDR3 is TGCGCCAGCAGCTTACTAGCGGGCACAGATACGCAGTATTTT.

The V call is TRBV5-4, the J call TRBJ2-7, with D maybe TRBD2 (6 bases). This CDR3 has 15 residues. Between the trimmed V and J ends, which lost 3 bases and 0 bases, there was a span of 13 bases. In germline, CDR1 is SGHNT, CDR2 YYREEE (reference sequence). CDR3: CASSSRDHSSYEQYF. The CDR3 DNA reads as TGTGCCAGCAGCTCGCGGGACCATAGCTCCTACGAGCAGTACTTC.

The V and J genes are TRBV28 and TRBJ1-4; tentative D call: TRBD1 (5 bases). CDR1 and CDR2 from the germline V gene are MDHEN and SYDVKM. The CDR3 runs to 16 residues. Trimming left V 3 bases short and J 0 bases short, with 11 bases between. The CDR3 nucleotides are TGTGCCAGCAGTTTCCCGACAGTCGCAACTAATGAAAAACTGTTTTTT. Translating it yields CASSFPTVATNEKLFF.

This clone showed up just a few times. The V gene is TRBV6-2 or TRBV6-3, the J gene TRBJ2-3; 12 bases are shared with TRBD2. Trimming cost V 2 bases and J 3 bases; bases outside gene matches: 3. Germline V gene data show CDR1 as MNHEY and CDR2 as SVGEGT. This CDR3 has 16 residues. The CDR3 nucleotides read TGTGCCAGCAGTTACCCTAGCGGGGGGGCTACAGATACGCAGTATTTT. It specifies CASSYPSGGATDTQYF.

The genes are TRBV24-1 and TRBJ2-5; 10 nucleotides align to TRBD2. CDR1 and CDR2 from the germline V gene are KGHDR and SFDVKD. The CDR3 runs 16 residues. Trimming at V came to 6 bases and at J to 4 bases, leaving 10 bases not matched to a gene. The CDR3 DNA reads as TGTGCCACCAGTCGATCTAGCGGGGGCCCCAGAGAGACCCAGTACTTC. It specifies CATSRSSGGPRETQYF.

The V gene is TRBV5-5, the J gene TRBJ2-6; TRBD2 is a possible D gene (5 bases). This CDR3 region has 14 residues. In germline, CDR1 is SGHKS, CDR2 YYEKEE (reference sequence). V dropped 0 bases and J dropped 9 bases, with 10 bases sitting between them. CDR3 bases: TGTGCCAGCAGCTTGGTAGCCAGCGGCAACGTCCTGACTTTC. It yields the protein CASSLVASGNVLTF.

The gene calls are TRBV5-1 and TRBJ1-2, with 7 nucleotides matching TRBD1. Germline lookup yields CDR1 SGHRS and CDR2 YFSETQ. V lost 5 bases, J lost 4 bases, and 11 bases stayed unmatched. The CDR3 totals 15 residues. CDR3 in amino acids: CASRLTGDSIYGYTF. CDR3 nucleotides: TGCGCCAGCAGACTTACAGGGGACAGTATCTATGGCTACACCTTC.

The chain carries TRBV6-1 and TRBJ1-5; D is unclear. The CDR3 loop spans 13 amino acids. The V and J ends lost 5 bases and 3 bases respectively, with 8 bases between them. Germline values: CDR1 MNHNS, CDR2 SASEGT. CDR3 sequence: CASSLTHNQPQHF. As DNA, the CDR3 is TGTGCCAGCAGTCTAACCCACAATCAGCCCCAGCATTTT.

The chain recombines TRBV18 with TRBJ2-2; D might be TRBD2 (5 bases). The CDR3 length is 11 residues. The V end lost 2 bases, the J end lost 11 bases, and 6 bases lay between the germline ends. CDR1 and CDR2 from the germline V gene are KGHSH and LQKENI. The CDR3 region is CASSPSGELFF. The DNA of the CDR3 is TGTGCCAGCTCACCATCGGGAGAGCTGTTTTTT.

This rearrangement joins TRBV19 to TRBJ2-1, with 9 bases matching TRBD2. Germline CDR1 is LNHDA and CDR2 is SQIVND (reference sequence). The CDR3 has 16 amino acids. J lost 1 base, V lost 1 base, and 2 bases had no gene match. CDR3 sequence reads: CASSIGAGGSYNEQFF. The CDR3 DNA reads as TGTGCCAGTAGTATAGGAGCGGGGGGTTCCTACAATGAGCAGTTCTTC.

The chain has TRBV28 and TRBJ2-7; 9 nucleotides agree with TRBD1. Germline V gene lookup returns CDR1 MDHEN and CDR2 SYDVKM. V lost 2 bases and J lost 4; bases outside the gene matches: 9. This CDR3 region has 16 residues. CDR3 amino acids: CASSLEPGTGRYEQYF. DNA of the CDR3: TGTGCCAGCAGTTTAGAGCCCGGGACAGGGCGATACGAGCAGTACTTC.

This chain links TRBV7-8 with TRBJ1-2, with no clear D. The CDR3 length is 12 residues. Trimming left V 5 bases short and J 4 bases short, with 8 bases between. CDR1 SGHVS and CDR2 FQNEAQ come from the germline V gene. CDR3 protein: CASSQTGYGYTF. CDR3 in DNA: TGTGCCAGCAGCCAGACGGGCTATGGCTACACCTTC.

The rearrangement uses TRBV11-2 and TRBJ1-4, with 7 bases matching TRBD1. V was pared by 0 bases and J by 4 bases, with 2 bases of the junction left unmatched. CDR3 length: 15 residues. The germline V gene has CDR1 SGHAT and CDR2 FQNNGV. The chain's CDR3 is CASSLEGTVNEKLFF. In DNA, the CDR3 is TGTGCCAGCAGCTTAGAAGGGACAGTTAATGAAAAACTGTTTTTT.

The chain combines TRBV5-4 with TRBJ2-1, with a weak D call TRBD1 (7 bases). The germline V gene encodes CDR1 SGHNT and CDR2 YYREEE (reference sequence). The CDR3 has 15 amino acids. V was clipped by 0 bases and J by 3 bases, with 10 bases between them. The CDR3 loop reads CASSLEQGGYNEQFF. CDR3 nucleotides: TGTGCCAGCAGCTTGGAGCAGGGGGGCTACAATGAGCAGTTCTTC.

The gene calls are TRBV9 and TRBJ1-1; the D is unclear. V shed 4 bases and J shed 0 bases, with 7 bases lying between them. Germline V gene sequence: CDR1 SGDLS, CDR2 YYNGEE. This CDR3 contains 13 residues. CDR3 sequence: CASSSLMNTEAFF. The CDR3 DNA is TGTGCCAGCAGCAGCCTCATGAACACTGAAGCTTTCTTT.

For the CDR3, the DNA is TGTGCCAGCAGCCTAACCGGGACAGGGGCAGATACGCAGTATTTT. It is translated as CASSLTGTGADTQYF. J is TRBJ2-3 and V is TRBV5-6, with TRBD1 matching 10 bases. V shed 4 bases and J 4 bases; nucleotides not matched to a gene: 6. CDR1 is SGHDT and CDR2 is YYEEEE in the germline V gene. This CDR3 has 15 residues.

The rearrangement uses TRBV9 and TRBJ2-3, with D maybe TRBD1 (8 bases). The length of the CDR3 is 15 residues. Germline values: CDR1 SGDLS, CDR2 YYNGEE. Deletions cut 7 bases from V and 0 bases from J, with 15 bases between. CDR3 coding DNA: TGTGCCAGCGGCAAACAGGGGGGGAGCACAGATACGCAGTATTTT. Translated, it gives CASGKQGGSTDTQYF.

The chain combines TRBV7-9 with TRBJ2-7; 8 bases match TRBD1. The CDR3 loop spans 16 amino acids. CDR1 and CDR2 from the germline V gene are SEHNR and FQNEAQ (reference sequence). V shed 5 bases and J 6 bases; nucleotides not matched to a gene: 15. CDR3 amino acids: CASSQPGQERGVEQYF. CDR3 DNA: TGTGCCAGCAGCCAACCGGGACAGGAAAGGGGGGTCGAGCAGTACTTC.

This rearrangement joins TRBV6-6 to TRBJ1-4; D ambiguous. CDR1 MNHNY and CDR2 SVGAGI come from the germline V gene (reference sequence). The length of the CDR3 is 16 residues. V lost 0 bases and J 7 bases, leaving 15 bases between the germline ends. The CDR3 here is CASSYSPGGDGEKLFF. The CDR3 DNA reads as TGTGCCAGCAGTTACTCCCCGGGAGGCGATGGTGAAAAACTGTTTTTT.

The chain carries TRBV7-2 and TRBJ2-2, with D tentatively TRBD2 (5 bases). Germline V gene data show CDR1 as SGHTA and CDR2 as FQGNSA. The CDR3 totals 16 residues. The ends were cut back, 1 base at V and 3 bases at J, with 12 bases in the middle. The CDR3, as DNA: TGTGCCAGCAGCTTAGTGGGAGTCACGTACACCGGGGAGCTGTTTTTT. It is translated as CASSLVGVTYTGELFF.

The CDR3 bases are TGTGCCAGCAGCCCCTCATCCGGACTCAATCAGCCCCAGCATTTT. As protein: CASSPSSGLNQPQHF. The V gene is TRBV6-5, the J gene TRBJ1-5; no reliable D call. The CDR3 runs to 15 residues. V gave up 6 bases and J gave up 3 bases, with 15 bases separating them. Germline CDR1 MNHEY, CDR2 SVGAGI.

CDR3: CASSLYRGEDKAFF. The CDR3 nucleotides read TGTGCCAGCAGTTTATATAGAGGAGAAGATAAAGCTTTCTTT. The rearrangement uses TRBV28 and TRBJ1-1; no clear D gene. Germline-derived CDR1 and CDR2 are MDHEN and SYDVKM. The CDR3 spans 14 residues. Between the trimmed V and J ends, which lost 1 base and 9 bases, there was a span of 15 bases.

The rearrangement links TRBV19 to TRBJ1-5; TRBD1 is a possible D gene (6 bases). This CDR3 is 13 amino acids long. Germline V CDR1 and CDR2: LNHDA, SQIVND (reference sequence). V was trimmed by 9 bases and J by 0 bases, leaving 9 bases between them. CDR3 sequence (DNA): TGTGCCAGCTCGACAGGTAGCAATCAGCCCCAGCATTTT. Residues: CASSTGSNQPQHF.